This is a list of T cell receptor beta chains from one sample in a study of Ad26.COV2.S vaccination and SARS-CoV-2 variants. Clones were read by immunoSEQ multiplex PCR, and TCRdb kept only the in-frame ones, dropping some. Here the sample spans about 350,000 clones, 65% to 90% being singletons. Specimen: peripheral blood, collected in a trial of Ad26.COV2.S vaccine versus placebo. Every receptor here comes from a person aged 18-65 years who received the Ad26.COV2.S COVID-19 vaccine or a placebo. CDR3s include the opening cysteine and the closing phenylalanine or tryptophan. Clone size, where shown, is once, few, many, or a class for clones that have expanded.

j_call v_call clone_size cdr3_aa
TRBJ2-1 TRBV6-4 - CASSVGTGETNEQFF
TRBJ2-3 TRBV7-3 - CASRASGTDTQYF
TRBJ1-2 TRBV9 - CASSLQGGPDGYTF
TRBJ2-5 TRBV7-2 - CASSQQEGETQYF
TRBJ2-7 TRBV27 - CASSLLGMGLGGEQYF
TRBJ1-5 TRBV6-2/TRBV6-3 - CASSFLGGTWSNQPQHF
TRBJ1-2 TRBV3-1/TRBV3-2 once CASSHLDSYGYTF
TRBJ1-6 TRBV28 - CASSAFTGGRGDSPLHF
TRBJ2-1 TRBV12-3/TRBV12-4 once CASSLRQGNEQFF
TRBJ1-2 TRBV19 - CASTHQGRATNYGYTF
TRBJ2-2 TRBV19 - CASHGLAGGRTGELFF
TRBJ2-1 TRBV4-2 - CASSQAPGTIVINEQFF
TRBJ1-5 TRBV19 - CASRPSKVGLYSNQPQHF
TRBJ2-5 TRBV7-9 - CASSLAGRETQYF
TRBJ2-1 TRBV7-9 - CARGLAATNEQFF
TRBJ2-1 TRBV18 - CASSPGRGSNEQFF
TRBJ1-1 TRBV11-2 - CASSSSDRNTEAFF
TRBJ1-1 TRBV29-1 - CSAQGGNTEAFF
TRBJ1-1 TRBV19 - CASSIPTGVGGAFF
TRBJ2-1 TRBV7-7 - CASSLGTSGGYNEQFF
TRBJ1-1 TRBV6-2/TRBV6-3 - CASSYPRQGIMNTEAFF
TRBJ2-7 TRBV5-6 - CASSLVGLAPWSEQYF
TRBJ2-1 TRBV12-5 - CASGPPSGSSYNEQFF
TRBJ2-3 TRBV7-8 - CASSSLTRSKGADTQYF
TRBJ2-3 TRBV5-1 few CASSTQPQGRGTDTQYF
TRBJ2-5 TRBV6-5 - CASRGSSETQYF
TRBJ2-7 TRBV21-1 - CASSKDRRIYEQYF
TRBJ1-5 TRBV28 - CASTFGLSGYQPQHF
TRBJ1-2 TRBV9 - CASSVDPLTNYGYTF
TRBJ1-5 TRBV5-5 - CASSFGSSPNQPQHF
TRBJ2-5 TRBV19 - CASSRDRETQYF
TRBJ2-3 TRBV19 - CASSIQGAGSSTDTQYF
TRBJ1-1 TRBV28 - CASSRTPEAFF
TRBJ2-1 TRBV24-1 once CATSDSTINEQFF
TRBJ2-7 TRBV6-5 - CASSYSRGAYEQYF
TRBJ2-7 TRBV4-2 many CASSQDPIAGGPSGEQYF
TRBJ2-7 TRBV19 - CASSNGSAGRYEQYF
TRBJ1-3 TRBV5-4 - CASSLAGSSGNTIYF
TRBJ2-5 TRBV24-1 - CATSERGHGVQETQYF
TRBJ1-6 TRBV30 few CAWSGRTAYNSPLHF
TRBJ2-3 TRBV5-1 - CASSSGHLTSTDTQYF
TRBJ1-2 TRBV6-5 once CASSFTGPNYGYTF
TRBJ2-3 TRBV12-3/TRBV12-4 - CASSFSSSPTQYF
TRBJ1-1 TRBV24-1 - CAVGTGGHRAFF
TRBJ2-1 TRBV6-2/TRBV6-3 - CASSFRLPYNEQFF
TRBJ2-5 TRBV29-1 once CSVEEAGLAGGETQYF
TRBJ2-1 TRBV5-1 - CASTLSGGPWTGDEQFF
TRBJ1-1 TRBV27 - CASRGEGQGLGEAFF
TRBJ2-1 TRBV5-1 - CASSGPNSNEQFF
TRBJ2-5 TRBV28 - CASSLPRSVIQETQYF
TRBJ1-2 TRBV7-2 - CASSLYQGSGYTF
TRBJ2-7 TRBV7-2 - CASSGGPEQYF
TRBJ1-5 TRBV3-1/TRBV3-2 - CASSLTGRNQPQHF
TRBJ1-4 TRBV10-3 - CAIRQGTANEKLFF
TRBJ1-1 TRBV6-5 few CASRQTGSTEAFF
TRBJ2-7 TRBV29-1 - CSAGGLTDSYEQYF
TRBJ1-2 TRBV19 few CASMGLYGYTF